These 31 T cell receptor beta chains share one sample of origin, sequenced in a study of early T cells in non-severe SARS-CoV-2 infection listed by TCRdb under 2021. Libraries were made using 5' RACE. The reads were generated on a NextSeq 500. TCRdb took the public reads, trimmed them with fastp at Q25, ran MiXCR for clone calling and kept in-frame beta chains. Entries are consolidated by CDR3 protein sequence, retaining the most common genes and DNA. This sample is represented by some 64,000 distinct CDR3 sequences; less than 9.5% of them were singletons. Together, the top ten hold 13% of the sample. The input for sequencing was whole blood, taken at baseline. Receptors originate from an adult who was a healthcare worker with PCR-confirmed SARS-CoV-2 infection or an uninfected control (not recorded which).

This clonotype was counted a few times. J is TRBJ2-2 and V is TRBV6-2 or TRBV6-3; no firm D call. Trimming shortened V by 2 bases and J by 3 bases, and 10 bases separated the two germline ends. Germline V gene lookup returns CDR1 MNHEY and CDR2 SVGEGT. The CDR3 consists of 15 residues. The CDR3 loop is CASSYPRADTGELFF. CDR3 bases: TGTGCCAGCAGTTACCCAAGGGCTGACACCGGGGAGCTGTTTTTT.

The sample holds a few counts of this clonotype. This rearrangement joins TRBV20-1 to TRBJ2-3; the D is unclear. The CDR3 spans 12 residues. V lost 5 bases, J lost 2 bases, and 8 bases lay in between. Germline CDR1 DFQATT, CDR2 SNEGSKA (reference sequence). The CDR3 sequence: CSAGIPTDTQYF. In DNA form, the CDR3 reads TGCAGTGCTGGGATACCCACAGATACGCAGTATTTT.

This clonotype was counted between two and nine times. One junction end disagrees with the germline gene, perhaps due to a read error. This chain connects TRBV18 to TRBJ1-3, with no clear D. Per germline, CDR1 KGHSH and CDR2 LQKENI. The CDR3 runs 16 residues. This CDR3 is CASSLVPPYSENTIYF. In DNA, the CDR3 is TGTGCCAGCTCACTAGTACCGCCGTACTCTGAAAACACCATATATTTT.

The chain links TRBV10-3 to TRBJ2-2; the D gene is possibly TRBD2 (5 bases). Trimming left V 6 bases short and J 1 base short, with 15 bases between. The germline CDR1 and CDR2 sequences are ENHRY and SYGVKD. The CDR3 contains 16 residues. CDR3 DNA: TGTGCCATCAGGGCCCCGGGAATGCTGAACACCGGGGAGCTGTTTTTT. Translated, it gives CAIRAPGMLNTGELFF.

At least ten counts were recorded for this clonotype. The chain has TRBV7-6 and TRBJ2-7, with TRBD2 matching 10 bases. Germline V lookup: CDR1 SGHVS, CDR2 FNYEAQ. This CDR3 is built from 17 residues. V gave up 1 base and J gave up 4 bases; unmatched junction bases: 10. CDR3 protein: CASSLEQAGLAPYEQYF. The CDR3 region has the DNA TGTGCCAGCAGCTTAGAACAGGCGGGACTAGCGCCTTACGAGCAGTACTTC.

The sample holds a few counts of this clonotype. This rearrangement joins TRBV18 to TRBJ1-4; 9 nucleotides agree with TRBD1. The CDR3 loop spans 15 amino acids. Germline loops: CDR1 KGHSH, CDR2 LQKENI. Trimming at V came to 3 bases and at J to 4 bases, leaving 3 bases not matched to a gene. The CDR3 DNA follows: TGTGCCAGCTCACCGAGGGACAGGGTTAATGAAAAACTGTTTTTT. Protein sequence: CASSPRDRVNEKLFF.

This rearrangement joins TRBV5-6 to TRBJ1-1; D is undetermined. The CDR3 spans 12 residues. V lost 4 bases and J 4 bases, leaving 8 bases between the germline ends. The V gene's germline CDR1 is SGHDT and CDR2 YYEEEE. CDR3 in amino acids: CASSRESTEAFF. The CDR3, as DNA: TGTGCCAGCAGCCGAGAGAGCACTGAAGCTTTCTTT.

This clonotype was seen many times. The CDR3 reads CASSVPSGTPTAHEQFF. DNA for the CDR3: TGTGCCAGCAGCGTCCCATCCGGGACCCCCACAGCCCATGAGCAGTTCTTC. V and J are TRBV9 and TRBJ2-1; tentatively, D is TRBD1 or TRBD2 (5 bases each). V was cut by 2 bases and J by 8 bases, with 23 bases left in between. The CDR3 extends over 17 amino acids. Germline values: CDR1 SGDLS, CDR2 YYNGEE.

This clonotype was picked up many times. The rearrangement links TRBV5-1 to TRBJ2-5; the D gene is possibly TRBD2 (6 bases). V was cut by 4 bases and J by 3 bases, with 16 bases left in between. Germline-derived CDR1 and CDR2 are SGHRS and YFSETQ. The CDR3 sequence is 15 residues long. CDR3 bases: TGCGCCAGCAGCCCCGACAACGGGGGTGAAGAGACCCAGTACTTC. This encodes CASSPDNGGEETQYF.

This clonotype was seen ten or more times. The rearrangement joins TRBV18 to TRBJ2-2; perhaps TRBD1 as D (6 bases). Germline loops: CDR1 KGHSH, CDR2 LQKENI. This CDR3 spans 15 amino acids. V lost 2 bases to trimming and J lost 0 bases, with 7 bases between them. CDR3 sequence: CASSPTGPNTGELFF. As DNA, the CDR3 is TGTGCCAGCTCACCAACAGGGCCGAACACCGGGGAGCTGTTTTTT. Together with reference TRBV18 and TRBJ2-2, the CDR3 gives the full variable domain: NAGVMQNPRHLVRRRGQEARLRCSPMKGHSHVYWYRQLPEEGLKFMVYLQKENIIDESGMPKERFSAEFPKEGPSILRIQQVVRGDSAAYFCASSPTGPNTGELFFGEGSRLTVL.

This clonotype was recorded many times. The chain carries TRBV7-8 and TRBJ2-6, with D uncertain. CDR1 is SGHVS, CDR2 FQNEAQ, per germline. This CDR3 spans 14 amino acids. Trimming cost V 3 bases and J 0 bases, with 3 bases left between them. The CDR3 DNA reads TGTGCCAGCAGCTTCGACTCTGGGGCCAACGTCCTGACTTTC. Amino acids: CASSFDSGANVLTF.

This clonotype was counted between two and nine times. The chain has TRBV4-1 and TRBJ2-3, with 12 bases that match TRBD2. J was trimmed by 5 bases and V by 0 bases; bases with no gene match: 6. The CDR3 is 17 residues long. The germline V gene encodes CDR1 MGHRA and CDR2 YSYEKL. DNA of the CDR3: TGCGCCAGCAGCCAAGAGGCTAGCGGGAGGGCCGTAGATACGCAGTATTTT. It yields the protein CASSQEASGRAVDTQYF.

This clonotype was recorded at least ten times. The chain has TRBV19 and TRBJ2-7; D unresolved. Germline V gene sequence: CDR1 LNHDA, CDR2 SQIVND (reference sequence). V dropped 0 bases and J dropped 3 bases, with 12 bases sitting between them. The CDR3 is 15 amino acids. Written as DNA, the CDR3 is TGTGCCAGTAGTATAGAGGGCAGGCCAGTCTACGAGCAGTACTTC. It codes for CASSIEGRPVYEQYF.

This chain links TRBV19 with TRBJ2-5, with TRBD1 as a possible D gene (6 bases). The germline V and J ends were trimmed by 6 bases and 5 bases, with 13 bases remaining between them. This CDR3 has 13 amino acids. CDR1 LNHDA and CDR2 SQIVND come from the germline V gene (reference sequence). DNA of the CDR3: TGTGCCAGTAGCAACAGGGTAGCGGAGACCCAGTACTTC. Translating gives CASSNRVAETQYF.

This clonotype was counted a few times. The chain uses TRBV29-1 and TRBJ2-1; 11 positions agree with TRBD2. The J segment lost 7 bases and the V segment lost 7 bases, leaving 18 bases of the junction unmatched. Germline assignment: CDR1 SQVTM and CDR2 ANQGSEA. The CDR3 length is 17 residues. The CDR3 nucleotides read TGCAGCGCCGTACCCCCGTTACTAGCGGGAGTACGAAATGAGCAGTTCTTC. Residues: CSAVPPLLAGVRNEQFF.

The V gene is TRBV5-8, the J gene TRBJ1-5; no firm D call. The CDR3 sequence is 13 residues long. V was pared by 4 bases and J by 5 bases, with 10 bases between. Germline V gives CDR1 SGHTS, CDR2 YDEGEE. CDR3 DNA: TGTGCCAGCAGCCCTGTCAGCGATCAGCCCCAGCATTTT. Protein: CASSPVSDQPQHF.

This clonotype has a handful of counts. The V call is TRBV27, the J call TRBJ2-1; D not certain. This CDR3 is built from 14 residues. Per the germline V gene, CDR1 is MNHEY and CDR2 is SMNVEV (reference sequence). V was shortened by 6 bases and J by 3 bases, with 12 bases between the two germline ends. The DNA of the CDR3 is TGTGCCAGCAGCCCAGACCCTGGCTACAATGAGCAGTTCTTC. Amino acid sequence: CASSPDPGYNEQFF.

The chain is built from TRBV12-3 or TRBV12-4 and TRBJ2-3; 7 nucleotides line up with TRBD1. Germline trimming cut 6 bases from V and 3 bases from J; bases unmatched to any gene: 9. This CDR3 is 15 amino acids long. The CDR3 DNA sequence: TGTGCCAGCAGCCCCGACAGGGAATGGACAGATACGCAGTATTTT. Protein product: CASSPDREWTDTQYF.

The rearrangement links TRBV19 to TRBJ2-7; D may be TRBD2 (6 bases). The V gene lost 3 bases and the J gene lost 6 bases, with 18 bases spanning the gap. The CDR3 consists of 15 residues. Germline CDR1 and CDR2: LNHDA and SQIVND (reference sequence). The chain's CDR3 is CASSIGPGGYAEQYF. In DNA, the CDR3 is TGTGCCAGTAGTATCGGTCCCGGGGGATATGCCGAGCAGTACTTC.

This clonotype was counted only a few times. The chain employs TRBV7-2 and TRBJ2-1; the D is unclear. Between the trimmed V and J ends, which lost 3 bases and 8 bases, there was a span of 11 bases. Germline V CDR1 and CDR2: SGHTA, FQGNSA. This CDR3 comprises 13 residues. The CDR3 sequence is CASSFRVSDEQFF. CDR3 DNA sequence: TGTGCCAGCAGCTTCCGGGTTTCCGATGAGCAGTTCTTC. Combining the CDR3 with reference TRBV7-2 and TRBJ2-1 gives the whole variable domain GAGVSQSPSNKVTEKGKDVELRCDPISGHTALYWYRQSLGQGLEFLIYFQGNSAPDKSGLPSDRFSAERTGGSVSTLTIQRTQQEDSAVYLCASSFRVSDEQFFGPGTRLTVL.

This clonotype was picked up many times. V gene TRBV29-1 combines with J gene TRBJ2-7; D may be TRBD2 (6 bases). In germline, CDR1 is SQVTM, CDR2 ANQGSEA. Trimming left V 3 bases short and J 2 bases short, with 8 bases between. The CDR3 loop spans 12 amino acids. CDR3 protein: CSVDSGTYEQYF. CDR3 DNA sequence: TGCAGCGTTGATAGCGGAACCTACGAGCAGTACTTC.

This clonotype was observed a few times. This CDR3 is CASSYSDATYEQYF. CDR3 nucleotide sequence: TGTGCCAGCAGTTACAGCGACGCTACCTACGAGCAGTACTTC. The chain recombines TRBV6-2 or TRBV6-3 with TRBJ2-7; D is unresolved. Trimming pared 2 bases from V and 2 bases from J, leaving 10 bases between. The CDR3 is 14 residues long. CDR1 is MNHEY, CDR2 SVGEGT, per germline.

There are many counts of this clonotype. This CDR3 is CASSFREYWNEQFF. CDR3 DNA: TGTGCCAGCAGTTTTCGGGAGTACTGGAATGAGCAGTTCTTC. The chain is built from TRBV27 and TRBJ2-1; possible D gene TRBD2, 6 bases. Germline lookup yields CDR1 MNHEY and CDR2 SMNVEV (reference sequence). Between the trimmed V and J ends, which lost 3 bases and 7 bases, there was a span of 13 bases. CDR3 length: 14 amino acids.

The chain employs TRBV9 and TRBJ1-2; D gene uncertain. Trimming left V 0 bases short and J 6 bases short, with 12 bases between. CDR1 is SGDLS, CDR2 YYNGEE, per germline. The CDR3 extends over 14 amino acids. CDR3 in DNA: TGTGCCAGCAGCGTAGCTGGGAGGGAGGATGGCTACACCTTC. Protein product: CASSVAGREDGYTF.

This clonotype appeared many times. The chain couples TRBV9 to TRBJ2-5, with TRBD2 identical over 7 bases. The CDR3 sequence is 14 residues long. V was clipped by 0 bases and J by 5 bases; unmatched bases: 4. The germline V gene encodes CDR1 SGDLS and CDR2 YYNGEE. In DNA form, the CDR3 reads TGTGCCAGCAGCGTAGGCGGGAGTGGGGAGACCCAGTACTTC. It encodes CASSVGGSGETQYF.

This clonotype was seen ten or more times. V usage is TRBV9 and J usage is TRBJ2-1; 10 bases align to TRBD1. Germline V gene lookup returns CDR1 SGDLS and CDR2 YYNGEE. This CDR3 contains 15 residues. V shed 2 bases, J shed 4 bases, and the junction held 3 bases outside the gene matches. The CDR3 loop is CASSVSGQGYNEQFF. DNA for the CDR3: TGTGCCAGCAGCGTGTCGGGACAGGGGTACAATGAGCAGTTCTTC.

This clonotype was counted ten times or more. The V call is TRBV7-9, the J call TRBJ2-1, with 9 bases identical to TRBD2. The CDR3 is made up of 16 amino acids. V lost 5 bases, J lost 5 bases, and 10 bases stayed unmatched. Germline V gives CDR1 SEHNR, CDR2 FQNEAQ (reference sequence). The DNA for the CDR3 is TGTGCCAGCAGCCCTAGCCCTAGCGGGACCCACAATGAGCAGTTCTTC. Amino acids: CASSPSPSGTHNEQFF.

J is TRBJ2-1 and V is TRBV4-1; no definite D call. V was clipped by 6 bases and J by 6 bases, with 18 bases between them. Germline CDR1 and CDR2: MGHRA and YSYEKL. CDR3 size: 15 residues. The chain's CDR3 is CASRPTFLRTNEQFF. The CDR3 DNA sequence: TGCGCCAGCAGACCGACCTTCCTACGAACCAATGAGCAGTTCTTC.

This clonotype was recorded a few times. The chain joins TRBV7-3 to TRBJ2-3, with TRBD2 matching 7 bases. This CDR3 region has 15 residues. Per the germline V gene, CDR1 is SGHTA and CDR2 is FQGTGA. J lost 2 bases, V lost 8 bases, and 10 bases had no gene match. In nucleotides, the CDR3 is TGTGCCAGCCGGCACGGGGCGGGGGACACAGATACGCAGTATTTT. This sequence encodes CASRHGAGDTDTQYF.

This clonotype turned up a few times. The CDR3 nucleotides read TGTGCCAGCAGCTTAGTGGGGACTAGCGTCCCCTACGAGCAGTACTTC. Translated, it gives CASSLVGTSVPYEQYF. The rearrangement joins TRBV7-8 to TRBJ2-7; 10 nucleotides align to TRBD2. J was trimmed by 2 bases and V by 1 base; bases with no gene match: 5. The CDR3 runs to 16 residues. Germline CDR1 and CDR2: SGHVS and FQNEAQ.

This clonotype has ten or more counts. The chain joins TRBV7-2 to TRBJ1-2; a possible D gene is TRBD1 (5 bases). The V gene's germline CDR1 is SGHTA and CDR2 FQGNSA. V lost 11 bases and J 4 bases, leaving 17 bases between the germline ends. The CDR3 consists of 13 residues. The CDR3: CAGSHGAGYGYTF. DNA of the CDR3: TGTGCCGGGTCACATGGGGCTGGCTATGGCTACACCTTC.